The source of this TCR beta chain is a study of T cells in Graves' hyperthyroidism and ophthalmopathy. Lactation, pregnancy, other autoimmune disease or uncontrolled infection excluded patients. Clinicians diagnosed patients from clinical symptoms, serum thyroxine and TRAb, thyroid ultrasound and orbital computed tomography. Under 12 ml fresh peripheral blood yielded the PBMCs. The study, taken as a whole, reports: By a 13 V-J model, ophthalmopathy was set apart from stable hyperthyroidism.

This clonotype was seen a handful of times. Its antigen is unidentified. V shed 4 bases and J shed 0 bases, with 12 bases lying between them. Germline V lookup: CDR1 SGHAT, CDR2 FQNNGV. The CDR3 contains 16 residues. There were TCR beta CDR3 regions amplified from RNA transcripts. HTBI primers were employed in a first-round RT-PCR of the TCR CDR3. One entry per CDR3 protein, called by TCRdb with MiXCR from the multiplex PCR reads. The sample includes some 340,000 distinct CDR3 sequences, approximately 15% of them seen just once. Sequencing was done on a sample of blood. The clonotype comes from a woman aged 40 to 50 with Graves' ophthalmopathy. V usage is TRBV11-2 and J usage is TRBJ1-4; D not resolved. The DNA of the CDR3 is TGTGCCAGCAGCTCAGGAAATACCGCAACTAATGAAAAACTGTTTTTT. Its translation is CASSSGNTATNEKLFF. Full variable domain (rest looked up from reference TRBV11-2 and TRBJ1-4): EAGVAQSPRYKIIEKRQSVAFWCNPISGHATLYWYQQILGQGPKLLIQFQNNGVVDDSQLPKDRFSAERLKGVDSTLKIQPAKLEDSAVYLCASSSGNTATNEKLFFGSGTQLSVL.